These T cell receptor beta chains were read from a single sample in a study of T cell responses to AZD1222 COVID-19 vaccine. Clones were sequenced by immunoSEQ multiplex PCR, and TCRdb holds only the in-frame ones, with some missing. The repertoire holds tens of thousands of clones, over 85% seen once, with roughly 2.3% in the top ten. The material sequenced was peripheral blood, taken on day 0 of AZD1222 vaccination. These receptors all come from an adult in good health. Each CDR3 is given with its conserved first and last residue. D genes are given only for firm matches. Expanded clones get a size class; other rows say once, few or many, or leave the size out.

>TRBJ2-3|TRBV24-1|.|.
CATSGAGAPDTQYF
TGTGCCACCAGTGGGGCAGGGGCTCCAGATACGCAGTATTTT
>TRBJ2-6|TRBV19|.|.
CASSISSGRPRSGANVLTF
TGTGCCAGTAGTATTTCATCAGGTCGTCCCCGCTCTGGGGCCAACGTCCTGACTTTC
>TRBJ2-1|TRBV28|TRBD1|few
CASAHTGGAGGEQFF
TGTGCCAGCGCTCACACAGGGGGCGCAGGTGGTGAGCAGTTCTTC
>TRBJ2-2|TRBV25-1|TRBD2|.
CASSDVTSLFF
TGTGCCAGCAGTGATGTGACTAGCCTGTTTTTT
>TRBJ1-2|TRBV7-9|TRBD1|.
CASSQRQGQNYGYTF
TGTGCCAGCAGCCAGCGACAGGGGCAGAACTATGGCTACACCTTC
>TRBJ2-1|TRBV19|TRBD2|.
CASSPLTSGTYNEQFF
TGTGCCAGTAGTCCGCTCACTAGCGGAACCTACAATGAGCAGTTCTTC
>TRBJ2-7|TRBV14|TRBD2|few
CASSQDGGLALREQYF
TGTGCCAGCAGCCAAGATGGGGGACTAGCTCTCCGCGAGCAGTACTTC
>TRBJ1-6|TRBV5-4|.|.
CASSFGGNNSPLHF
TGTGCCAGCAGCTTCGGGGGGAATAATTCACCCCTCCACTTT
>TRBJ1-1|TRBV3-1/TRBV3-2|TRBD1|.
CASRPTGGWAFF
TGTGCCAGCAGACCCACAGGGGGCTGGGCTTTCTTT
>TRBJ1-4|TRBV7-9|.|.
CASSLWRSELNEKLFF
TGTGCCAGCAGCTTATGGAGGTCCGAACTTAATGAAAAACTGTTTTTT
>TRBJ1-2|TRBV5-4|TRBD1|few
CASSFTGGNGYTF
TGTGCCAGCAGCTTCACAGGGGGGAATGGCTACACCTTC
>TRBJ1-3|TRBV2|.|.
CASSLRQNSGNTIYF
TGTGCCAGCAGTTTACGGCAGAACTCTGGAAACACCATATATTTT